The present entry profiles one T cell receptor beta chain with its context. This clone may be a read error of a much larger clone one base away. TCRdb reprocessed the RT-PCR reads via MiXCR and lists one record per CDR3 protein. The table includes about 680,000 distinct CDR3 sequences, around 14% detected once. The CDR3 loop spans 15 amino acids. V trimming: 3 bases; J trimming: 10 bases; junction bases outside the gene matches: 12. The germline V gene has CDR1 SGHRS and CDR2 YFSETQ. The chain links TRBV5-1 to TRBJ2-1, with TRBD2 matching over 8 bases. This receptor was taken from a female donor in good health, serving as a healthy control. The sample comprised memory CD4+ T cells from blood. CDR3 nucleotide sequence: TGCGCCAGCAGCTCCGGGAGGGAGAAACTCTACGAGCAGTTCTTC. Amino acid sequence: CASSSGREKLYEQFF.